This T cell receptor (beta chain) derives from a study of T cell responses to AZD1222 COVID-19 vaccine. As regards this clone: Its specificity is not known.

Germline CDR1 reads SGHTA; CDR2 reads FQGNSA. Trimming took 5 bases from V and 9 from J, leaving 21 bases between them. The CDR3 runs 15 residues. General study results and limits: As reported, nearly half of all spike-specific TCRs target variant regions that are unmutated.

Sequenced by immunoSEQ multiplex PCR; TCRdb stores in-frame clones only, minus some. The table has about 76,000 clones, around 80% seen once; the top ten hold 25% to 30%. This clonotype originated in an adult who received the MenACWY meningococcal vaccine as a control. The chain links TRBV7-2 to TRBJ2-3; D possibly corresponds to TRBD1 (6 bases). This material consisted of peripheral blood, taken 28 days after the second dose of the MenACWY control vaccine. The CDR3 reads CASSAPGQGIGTQYF. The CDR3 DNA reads TGTGCCAGCAGCGCCCCGGGACAAGGGATAGGCACGCAGTATTTT.